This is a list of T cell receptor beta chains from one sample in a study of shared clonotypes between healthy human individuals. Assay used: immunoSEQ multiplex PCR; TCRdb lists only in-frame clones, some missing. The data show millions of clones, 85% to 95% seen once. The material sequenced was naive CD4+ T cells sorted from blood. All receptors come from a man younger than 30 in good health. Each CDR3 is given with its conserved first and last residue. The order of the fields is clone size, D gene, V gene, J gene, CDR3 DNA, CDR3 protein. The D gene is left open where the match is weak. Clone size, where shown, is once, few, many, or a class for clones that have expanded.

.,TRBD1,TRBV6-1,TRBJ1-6,TGTGCCAGCAGTGAACTTCGACAGGGTGGAAATTCACCCCTCCACTTT,CASSELRQGGNSPLHF
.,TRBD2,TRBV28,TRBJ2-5,TGTGCCAGCAGTGGGAGCGGGGGTATCCAAGAGACCCAGTACTTC,CASSGSGGIQETQYF
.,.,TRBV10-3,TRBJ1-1,TGTGCCATCAGTGAAAGAAGGAACAGCTCCACTGAAGCTTTCTTT,CAISERRNSSTEAFF
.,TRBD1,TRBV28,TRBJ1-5,TGTGCCAGCAGAACGACAGGGACCAATCAGCCCCAGCATTTT,CASRTTGTNQPQHF
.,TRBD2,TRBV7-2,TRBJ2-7,TGTGCCAGCAGCAGACTAGCGTCGGACTCCTACGAGCAGTACTTC,CASSRLASDSYEQYF
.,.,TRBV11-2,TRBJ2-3,TGTGCCAGCAGCTTGAAAGATACGCAGTATTTT,CASSLKDTQYF
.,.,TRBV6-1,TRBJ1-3,TGTGCCAGCAGGCTGGACGCTGGAAACACCATATATTTT,CASRLDAGNTIYF
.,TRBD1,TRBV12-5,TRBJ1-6,TGTGCTAGTGGCTATGGACAGGGAAATTCACCCCTCCACTTT,CASGYGQGNSPLHF
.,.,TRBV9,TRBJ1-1,TGTGCCAGCAGCGTATTAGGGCTGAACACTGAAGCTTTCTTT,CASSVLGLNTEAFF
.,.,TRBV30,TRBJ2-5,TGTGCCTGGACCCTCGGTGGAGGACAAGAGACCCAGTACTTC,CAWTLGGGQETQYF
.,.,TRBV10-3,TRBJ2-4,TGTGCCATCAGTGAAGGGTTGGATCTAGCCAAAAACATTCAGTACTTC,CAISEGLDLAKNIQYF
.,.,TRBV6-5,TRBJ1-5,TGTGCCAGCAGCCAGTATAGCAATCAGCCCCAGCATTTT,CASSQYSNQPQHF
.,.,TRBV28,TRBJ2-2,TGTGCCAGCACTCCAGGGGGAGGCACCGGGGAGCTGTTTTTT,CASTPGGGTGELFF
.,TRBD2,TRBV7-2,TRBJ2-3,TGTGCCAGCAGCTTACAAGCGGGAAACACAGATACGCAGTATTTT,CASSLQAGNTDTQYF
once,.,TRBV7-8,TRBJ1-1,TGTGCCAGCAGCTTACGAGGGGAAGGCACTGAAGCTTTCTTT,CASSLRGEGTEAFF
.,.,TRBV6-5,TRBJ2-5,TGTGCCAGCAGAGTATACAGGGAGGGAAAAGAGACCCAGTACTTC,CASRVYREGKETQYF
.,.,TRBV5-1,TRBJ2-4,TGCGCCAGCAGCTTGGACCCGCTAGCAAGTAGGGCCAAAAACATTCAGTACTTC,CASSLDPLASRAKNIQYF
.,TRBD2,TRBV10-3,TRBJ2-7,TGTGCCATCAGTGGTGGGACTAGCGGCACCTACGAGCAGTACTTC,CAISGGTSGTYEQYF
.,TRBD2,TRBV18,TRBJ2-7,TGTGCCAGCTCACTCTCTCTAGCGGCCCACGAGCAGTACTTC,CASSLSLAAHEQYF
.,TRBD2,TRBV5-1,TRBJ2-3,TGCGCCAGCAGGTTAGCGGGAGGGTCCAGCGCAGATACGCAGTATTTT,CASRLAGGSSADTQYF
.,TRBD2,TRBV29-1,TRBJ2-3,TGCAGCGTCCGTGGACTAGCGGGGCGCACAGATACGCAGTATTTT,CSVRGLAGRTDTQYF
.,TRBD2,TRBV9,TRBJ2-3,TGTGCCAGCAGCGTAGGGCTAGCGGGGCTCACAGATACGCAGTATTTT,CASSVGLAGLTDTQYF
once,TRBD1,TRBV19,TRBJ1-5,TGTGCCAGTAGTATATTTGCCGGGACAGGACAAACATATCAGCCCCAGCATTTT,CASSIFAGTGQTYQPQHF
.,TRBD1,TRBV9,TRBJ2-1,TGTGCCAGCAGCGTAAAGGACAGGAGGTACAATGAGCAGTTCTTC,CASSVKDRRYNEQFF
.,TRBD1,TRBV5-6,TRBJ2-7,TGTGCCAGCAGCTCGATCGGGACAGGTTCCTACGAGCAGTACTTC,CASSSIGTGSYEQYF
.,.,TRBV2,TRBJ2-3,TGTGCCAGCAGTGAAGGGTCAGCAGCCTCCACAGATACGCAGTATTTT,CASSEGSAASTDTQYF
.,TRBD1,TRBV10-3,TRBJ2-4,TGTGCCATCAGGGCTGGGACAGAAAACATTCAGTACTTC,CAIRAGTENIQYF
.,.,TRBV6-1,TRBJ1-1,TGTGGCACTACCCCGGGAGGTCTCGACACTGAAGCTTTCTTT,CGTTPGGLDTEAFF
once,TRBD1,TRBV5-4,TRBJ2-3,TGTGCCAGCAGCAGAGGACAGGAAGATACGCAGTATTTT,CASSRGQEDTQYF
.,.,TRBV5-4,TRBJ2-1,TGTGCCAGCAAACAGGGACTGACGGGCAATGAGCAGTTCTTC,CASKQGLTGNEQFF
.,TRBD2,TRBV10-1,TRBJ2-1,TGCGCCAGCAGTGAGTCGGGGGGGATCAATGAGCAGTTCTTC,CASSESGGINEQFF
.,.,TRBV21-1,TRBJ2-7,TGTGCCAGCAGCAAAGAACCTTCTTTTGGCGAGCAGTACTTC,CASSKEPSFGEQYF
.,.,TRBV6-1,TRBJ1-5,TGTGCCAGCAGTGAGACAGGCAATCAGCCCCAGCATTTT,CASSETGNQPQHF
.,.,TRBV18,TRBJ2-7,TGTGCCAGCTCACCAGACAGGTTGGGCTACGAGCAGTACTTC,CASSPDRLGYEQYF
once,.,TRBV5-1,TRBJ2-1,TGCGCCAGCAGTCAACTGCCAAATGAGCAGTTCTTC,CASSQLPNEQFF
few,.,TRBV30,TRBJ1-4,TGTGCCTGGAGCCCTTTATCAGAAAAACTGTTTTTT,CAWSPLSEKLFF
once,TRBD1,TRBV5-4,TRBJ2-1,TGTGCCAGCAGTTTACCCGGGACAGGGGTCTACAATGAGCAGTTCTTC,CASSLPGTGVYNEQFF
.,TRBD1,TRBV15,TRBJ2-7,TGTGCCACCAGCAGAGATGGACAGGGGGGAAGCTCCTACGAGCAGTACTTC,CATSRDGQGGSSYEQYF
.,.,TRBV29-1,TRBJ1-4,TGCGCCGCGGGAGGTAATGAAAAACTGTTTTTT,CAAGGNEKLFF